The present entry profiles one TCR beta chain with its context. Using immunoSEQ multiplex PCR, the repertoire was profiled, and TCRdb retains in-frame clones only, with some absent. The data contain 200,000 or so clones, more than 80% of them singletons. The data originate from a study of blood T cell repertoires in COVID-19. About the research overall: Material from acute and convalescent COVID-19 was sourced from the United States, Italy and Spain.

Germline assignment: CDR1 SGHTA and CDR2 FQGTGA. V trimming: 5 bases; J trimming: 7 bases; junction bases outside the gene matches: 7. The CDR3 contains 13 residues. Donors in Cohort 3 who had recovered were those with two negative PCRs, healthcare professional clearance, or resolution of their symptoms. Sample: PBMCs or T cells enriched from blood (not recorded which). This chain links TRBV7-3 with TRBJ1-2, with 7 bases that match TRBD1. The origin of this receptor is a man aged 60 to 75 who had recovered from COVID-19. CDR3: CASSRQGISGYTF. CDR3 in DNA: TGTGCCAGCAGCCGACAGGGAATCTCTGGCTACACCTTC.